This T cell receptor (beta chain) was retrieved from a study of blood T cell repertoires in COVID-19 (TCRdb year 2020). For the study in its entirety: Samples covering the acute and convalescent phases of COVID-19 were provided by collaborators in the United States, Italy and Spain. The prospective study material was composed of cDNA or gDNA derived from T cells, B-cell-depleted T cells, or PBMCs. Samples came from the ongoing ImmuneRACE study (first 160 participants) plus 1,254 subjects from 6 global collaborators. The sample metadata nearly always contained a de-identified subject ID, COVID-19 status, age in years and sex. Where available, HLA class I and class II types were obtained from metadata supplied by the sample provider rather than from assay-based typing. The repertoires were released in a freely available public database intended as a resource for research on the immune response to SARS-CoV-2. Subjects who had been exposed to COVID-19, were actively infected with it, or had recovered from it provided the deeply sampled blood TCRbeta repertoires that made up the dataset.

Broader findings and caveats from the paper: How much clinical and demographic metadata was included differed by source and by participant, and the metadata was provided uncurated.

In the prospective study, participants were 18 to 89 years old, resided in about two dozen geographic areas of the United States, and were enrolled through a virtual design. In the prospective study, cohorts were assigned on the basis of participant-reported clinical history obtained from a screening survey and a study questionnaire. Recovered participants in ImmuneRACE Cohort 3 were defined by two consecutive negative NP/OP PCR tests, clearance by a healthcare professional, or resolution of symptoms. In the prospective study, mobile phlebotomists collected whole blood, serum and a nasopharyngeal or oropharyngeal swab from each participant. Participants in the prospective study had the option to provide additional blood draws and questionnaires over a roughly 2-month period. Before DNA extraction, prospective study blood samples were shipped either frozen or at room temperature. As concerns this clone: What this receptor recognizes is not known. Within one base of it there is no much larger clone, and no base qualities were kept.

The immunoSEQ Assay, a bias-controlled multiplex PCR, was used to amplify TCRbeta CDR3 regions from genomic DNA. The study's own analysis went as follows. Nucleated cell counts per sample were estimated from amplification of reference gene primers within the assay. Sequence reads were collapsed and filtered to measure the absolute abundance of every unique TCRbeta CDR3 rearrangement. For each sample, productive Simpson clonality was calculated as the square root of Simpson's diversity index across productive rearrangements. The source is immuneACCESS, and TCRdb retained only in-frame sequences with V and J called. Part of the clones is not carried over; for the studies checked, unresolved V genes explain less than half of this, and the remainder is unexplained. The V and J calls and clone size were taken over from that table, and D and trimming were inferred from the DNA. The sample table contains 250,000 to 350,000 clones; only one count was recorded for 85% to 90% of them. The ten largest clones capture 2.4% of the sample.

Specimen: PBMCs or T cells enriched from blood (not recorded which). This receptor was obtained from a woman between 18 and 30 years old who had recovered from COVID-19.

The sequenced DNA is TGTGCCAGCAGGGTGGACAGCGTCGGCACCGGGGAGCTGTTTTTT. Translation gives CASRVDSVGTGELFF. The chain was built from TRBV2 and TRBJ2-2, and the D gene may be TRBD1, 6 bases matching. There are 15 amino acids in the CDR3, from cysteine to phenylalanine inclusive. Solely the CDR3 DNA is kept, with 45 bases framed from the first base. V gives up 6 bases and J gives up 4 bases, and the segment between their germline ends measures 15 bases. From a lookup of the germline V gene, CDR1 and CDR2 are SNHLY and FYNNEI.